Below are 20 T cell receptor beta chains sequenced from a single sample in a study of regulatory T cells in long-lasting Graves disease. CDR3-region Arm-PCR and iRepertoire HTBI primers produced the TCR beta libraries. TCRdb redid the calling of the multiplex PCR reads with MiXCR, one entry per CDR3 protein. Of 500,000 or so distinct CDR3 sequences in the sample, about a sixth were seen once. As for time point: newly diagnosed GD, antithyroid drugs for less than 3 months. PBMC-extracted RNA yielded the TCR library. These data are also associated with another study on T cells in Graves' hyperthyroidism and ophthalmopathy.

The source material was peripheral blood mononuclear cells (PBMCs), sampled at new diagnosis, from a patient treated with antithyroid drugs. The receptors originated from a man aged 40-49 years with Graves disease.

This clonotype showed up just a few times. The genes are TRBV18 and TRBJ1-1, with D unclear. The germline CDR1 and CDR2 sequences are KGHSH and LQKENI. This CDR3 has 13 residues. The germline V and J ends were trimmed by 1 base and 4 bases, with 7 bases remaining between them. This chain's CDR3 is CASSPQASTEAFF. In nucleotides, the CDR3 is TGTGCCAGCTCACCACAGGCCAGCACTGAAGCTTTCTTT. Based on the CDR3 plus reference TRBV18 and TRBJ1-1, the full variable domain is NAGVMQNPRHLVRRRGQEARLRCSPMKGHSHVYWYRQLPEEGLKFMVYLQKENIIDESGMPKERFSAEFPKEGPSILRIQQVVRGDSAAYFCASSPQASTEAFFGQGTRLTVV.

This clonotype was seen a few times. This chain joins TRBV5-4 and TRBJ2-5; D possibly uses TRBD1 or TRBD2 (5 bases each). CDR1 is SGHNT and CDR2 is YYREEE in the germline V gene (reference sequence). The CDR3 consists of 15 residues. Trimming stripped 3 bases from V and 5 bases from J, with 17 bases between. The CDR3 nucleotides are TGTGCCAGCAGCTCCCCGGGGCCTAAAGGGGAGACCCAGTACTTC. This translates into CASSSPGPKGETQYF.

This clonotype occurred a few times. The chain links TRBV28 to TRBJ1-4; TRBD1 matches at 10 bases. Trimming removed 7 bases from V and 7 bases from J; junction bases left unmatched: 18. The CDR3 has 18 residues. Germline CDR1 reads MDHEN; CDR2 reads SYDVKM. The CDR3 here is CASTLGAPERDRGEKLFF. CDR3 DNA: TGTGCCAGCACCCTTGGGGCCCCGGAACGGGACAGGGGTGAAAAACTGTTTTTT. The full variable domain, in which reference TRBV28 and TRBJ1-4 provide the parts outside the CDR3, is DVKVTQSSRYLVKRTGEKVFLECVQDMDHENMFWYRQDPGLGLRLIYFSYDVKMKEKGDIPEGYSVSREKKERFSLILESASTNQTSMYLCASTLGAPERDRGEKLFFGSGTQLSVL.

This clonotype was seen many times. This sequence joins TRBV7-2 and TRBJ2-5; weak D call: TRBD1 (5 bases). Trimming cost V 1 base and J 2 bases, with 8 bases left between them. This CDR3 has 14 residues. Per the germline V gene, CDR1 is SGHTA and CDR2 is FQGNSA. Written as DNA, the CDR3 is TGTGCCAGCAGCTTAGTTAGGGGACAAGAGACCCAGTACTTC. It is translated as CASSLVRGQETQYF.

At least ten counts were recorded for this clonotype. The CDR3 coding sequence is TGTGCCAGCAGCGAACTTTCGGGAGGTCCCCACGAGCAGTACTTC. It translates to CASSELSGGPHEQYF. The chain couples TRBV11-2 to TRBJ2-7; 7 bases align to TRBD2. The CDR3 totals 15 residues. The germline CDR1 and CDR2 sequences are SGHAT and FQNNGV. With V trimmed by 5 bases and J by 5 bases, 12 bases remained unmatched.

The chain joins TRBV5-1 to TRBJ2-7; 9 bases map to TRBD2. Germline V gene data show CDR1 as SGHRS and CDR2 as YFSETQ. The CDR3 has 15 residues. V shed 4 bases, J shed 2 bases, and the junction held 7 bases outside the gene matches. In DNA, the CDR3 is TGCGCCAGCAGCCTCACTAGCGGGTGGACCTACGAGCAGTACTTC. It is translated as CASSLTSGWTYEQYF.

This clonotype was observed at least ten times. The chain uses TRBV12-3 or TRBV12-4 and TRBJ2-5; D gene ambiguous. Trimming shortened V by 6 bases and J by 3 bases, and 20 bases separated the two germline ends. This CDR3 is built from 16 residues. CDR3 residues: CASSPTFSWVEETQYF. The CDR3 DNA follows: TGTGCCAGCAGCCCAACCTTTTCTTGGGTGGAAGAGACCCAGTACTTC.

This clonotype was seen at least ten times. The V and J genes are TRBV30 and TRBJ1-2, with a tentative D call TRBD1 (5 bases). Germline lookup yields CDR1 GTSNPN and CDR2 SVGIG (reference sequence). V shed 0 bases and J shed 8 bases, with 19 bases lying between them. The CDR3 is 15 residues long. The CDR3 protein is CAWSVLGQGLWGYTF. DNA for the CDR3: TGTGCCTGGAGTGTGCTAGGGCAGGGTTTGTGGGGCTACACCTTC.

The CDR3 region has the DNA TGCGCCAGCACCCCCCAGGGGGCGAACACTGAAGCTTTCTTT. As protein: CASTPQGANTEAFF. The chain combines TRBV5-1 with TRBJ1-1; 8 bases fit TRBD1. This CDR3 contains 14 residues. Trimming removed 6 bases from V and 1 base from J; junction bases left unmatched: 5. The germline gives CDR1 SGHRS, CDR2 YFSETQ. Looking up the rest from reference TRBV5-1 and TRBJ1-1 gives the full variable domain: KAGVTQTPRYLIKTRGQQVTLSCSPISGHRSVSWYQQTPGQGLQFLFEYFSETQRNKGNFPGRFSGRQFSNSRSEMNVSTLELGDSALYLCASTPQGANTEAFFGQGTRLTVV.

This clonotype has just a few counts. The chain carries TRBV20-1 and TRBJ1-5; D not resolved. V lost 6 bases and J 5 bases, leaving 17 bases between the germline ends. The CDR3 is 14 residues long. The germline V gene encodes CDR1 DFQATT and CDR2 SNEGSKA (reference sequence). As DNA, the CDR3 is TGCAGTGCCACCTTGTGGGGAATGGATCAGCCCCAGCATTTT. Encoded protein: CSATLWGMDQPQHF.

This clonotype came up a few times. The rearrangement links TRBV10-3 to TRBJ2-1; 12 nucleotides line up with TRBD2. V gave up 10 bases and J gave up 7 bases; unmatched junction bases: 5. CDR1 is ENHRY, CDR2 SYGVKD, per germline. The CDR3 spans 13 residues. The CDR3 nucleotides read TGTGCCACCCGGACTAGCGGGATGAATGAGCAGTTCTTC. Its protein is CATRTSGMNEQFF.

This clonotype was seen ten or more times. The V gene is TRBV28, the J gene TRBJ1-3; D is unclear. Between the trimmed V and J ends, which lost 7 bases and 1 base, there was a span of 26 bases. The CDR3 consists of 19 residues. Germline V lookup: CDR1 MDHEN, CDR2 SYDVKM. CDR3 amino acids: CASTEKGGTFRISGNTIYF. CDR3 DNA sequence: TGTGCCAGCACCGAGAAAGGTGGAACTTTTCGGATATCTGGAAACACCATATATTTT. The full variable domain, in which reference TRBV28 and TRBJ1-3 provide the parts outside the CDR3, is DVKVTQSSRYLVKRTGEKVFLECVQDMDHENMFWYRQDPGLGLRLIYFSYDVKMKEKGDIPEGYSVSREKKERFSLILESASTNQTSMYLCASTEKGGTFRISGNTIYFGEGSWLTVV.

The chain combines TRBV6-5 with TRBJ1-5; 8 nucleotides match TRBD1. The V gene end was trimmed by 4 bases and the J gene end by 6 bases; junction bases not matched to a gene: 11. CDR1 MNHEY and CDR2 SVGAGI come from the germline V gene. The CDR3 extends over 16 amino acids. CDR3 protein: CASSFVPDRAGQPQHF. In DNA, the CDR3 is TGTGCCAGCAGTTTTGTACCGGACAGGGCGGGTCAGCCCCAGCATTTT.

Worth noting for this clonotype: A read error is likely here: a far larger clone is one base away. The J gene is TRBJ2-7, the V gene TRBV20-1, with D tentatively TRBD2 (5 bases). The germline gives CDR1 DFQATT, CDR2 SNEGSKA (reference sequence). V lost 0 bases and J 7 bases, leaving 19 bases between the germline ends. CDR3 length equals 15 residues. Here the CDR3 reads CSARDPASPAGEQYF. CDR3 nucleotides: TGCAGTGCTAGAGATCCGGCTAGCCCTGCCGGTGAGCAGTACTTC.

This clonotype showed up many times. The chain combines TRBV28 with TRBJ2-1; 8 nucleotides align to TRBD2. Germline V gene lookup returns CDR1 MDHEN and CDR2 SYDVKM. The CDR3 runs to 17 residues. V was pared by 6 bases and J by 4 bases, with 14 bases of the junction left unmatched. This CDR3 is CASSPLFVAGKYNEQFF. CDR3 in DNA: TGTGCCAGCAGCCCCCTTTTTGTAGCGGGAAAATACAATGAGCAGTTCTTC.

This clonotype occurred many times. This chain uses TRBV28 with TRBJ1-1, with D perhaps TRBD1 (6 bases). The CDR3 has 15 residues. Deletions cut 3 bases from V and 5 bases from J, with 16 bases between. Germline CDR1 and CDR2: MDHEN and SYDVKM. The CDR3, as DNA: TGTGCCAGCAGTTTCTCGGGGGGCCTAGGGACTGAAGCTTTCTTT. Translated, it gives CASSFSGGLGTEAFF.

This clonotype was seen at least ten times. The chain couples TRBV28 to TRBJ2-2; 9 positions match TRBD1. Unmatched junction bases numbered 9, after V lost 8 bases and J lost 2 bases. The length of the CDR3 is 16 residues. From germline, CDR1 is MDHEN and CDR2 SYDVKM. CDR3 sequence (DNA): TGTGCCAGCGAACCTGGGGACAGGGTAAACACCGGGGAGCTGTTTTTT. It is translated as CASEPGDRVNTGELFF.

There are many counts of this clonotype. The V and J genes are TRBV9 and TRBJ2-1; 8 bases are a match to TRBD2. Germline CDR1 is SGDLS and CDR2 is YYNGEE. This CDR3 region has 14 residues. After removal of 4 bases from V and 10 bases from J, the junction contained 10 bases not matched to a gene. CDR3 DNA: TGTGCCAGCAGCCCCAGTCCCAGCGGGAGCGAGCAGTTCTTC. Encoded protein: CASSPSPSGSEQFF.

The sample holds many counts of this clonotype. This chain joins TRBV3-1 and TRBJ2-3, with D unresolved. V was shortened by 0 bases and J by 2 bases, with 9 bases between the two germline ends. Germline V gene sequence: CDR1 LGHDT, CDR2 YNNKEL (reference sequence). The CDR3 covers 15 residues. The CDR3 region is CASSQDLRATDTQYF. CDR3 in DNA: TGTGCCAGCAGCCAAGATCTGAGAGCCACAGATACGCAGTATTTT.

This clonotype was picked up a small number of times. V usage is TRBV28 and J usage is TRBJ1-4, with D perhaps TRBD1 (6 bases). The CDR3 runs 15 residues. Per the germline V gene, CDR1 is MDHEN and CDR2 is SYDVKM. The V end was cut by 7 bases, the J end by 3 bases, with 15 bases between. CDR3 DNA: TGTGCCAGCACCGCTCGGGGGGCGTCTAATGAAAAACTGTTTTTT. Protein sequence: CASTARGASNEKLFF.